Presented here are 17 T cell receptor beta chains from one specimen sequenced in a study of blood T cell repertoires in COVID-19. Profiling relied on immunoSEQ multiplex PCR, and the TCRdb table lists in-frame clones only, not all of them. The data show 100,000 to 150,000 clones, 85% to 90% seen once. Sequencing was carried out using peripheral blood. The receptors originated from a woman older than 75 with COVID-19, enrolled during active disease.

To note about this clone: At one end the junction does not follow the germline gene, possibly because of a read error. The gene calls are TRBV6-6 and TRBJ1-3; the match to TRBD1 covers 9 bases. Germline V lookup: CDR1 MNHNY, CDR2 SVGAGI (reference sequence). This CDR3 is built from 14 residues. The CDR3 reads CASSHGTGIAKGNF. DNA of the CDR3: TGTGCCAGCAGCCACGGGACAGGGATCGCAAAGGGCAATTTT.

The chain employs TRBV6-5 and TRBJ2-5, with D perhaps matching TRBD1 (6 bases). The CDR3 covers 13 residues. V shed 6 bases and J shed 2 bases, with 10 bases lying between them. Per the germline V gene, CDR1 is MNHEY and CDR2 is SVGAGI. The CDR3 DNA reads as TGTGCCAGCAGGAGACAGGTACAAGAGACCCAGTACTTC. It yields the protein CASRRQVQETQYF.

This chain joins TRBV7-3 and TRBJ2-1; D might be TRBD2 (6 bases). In germline, CDR1 is SGHTA, CDR2 FQGTGA. The CDR3 is 16 amino acids. V was trimmed by 1 base and J by 6 bases, leaving 16 bases between them. Here the CDR3 reads CASSLIWASAGNEQFF. CDR3 in DNA: TGTGCCAGCAGCTTAATCTGGGCTAGCGCAGGCAATGAGCAGTTCTTC.

This clone was seen only a few times. The chain has TRBV7-2 and TRBJ2-5; possibly TRBD1 for D (5 bases). Germline CDR1 SGHTA, CDR2 FQGNSA. CDR3 size: 15 residues. V was shortened by 1 base and J by 7 bases, with 16 bases between the two germline ends. The CDR3 is CASSLVLGRAGTQYF. CDR3 sequence (DNA): TGTGCCAGCAGCTTAGTCTTGGGCAGGGCTGGGACCCAGTACTTC.

This chain links TRBV9 with TRBJ2-3; D is uncertain. The CDR3 has 15 residues. Germline V gene data show CDR1 as SGDLS and CDR2 as YYNGEE. V shed 0 bases and J shed 4 bases, with 12 bases lying between them. The CDR3 here is CASSVAPSSADTQYF. DNA for the CDR3: TGTGCCAGCAGCGTAGCCCCCTCTTCGGCAGATACGCAGTATTTT.

This rearrangement joins TRBV7-8 to TRBJ2-4, with 9 nucleotides matching TRBD2. The CDR3 is 15 residues long. CDR1 is SGHVS, CDR2 FQNEAQ, per germline. The V gene end was trimmed by 6 bases and the J gene end by 7 bases; junction bases not matched to a gene: 10. CDR3 DNA sequence: TGTGCCAGCAGTAAGCGGGCGGGAGGGCCGAACATTCAGTACTTC. It codes for CASSKRAGGPNIQYF.

The gene calls are TRBV5-1 and TRBJ1-1; TRBD1 matches at 7 bases. CDR3 size: 15 residues. Germline values: CDR1 SGHRS, CDR2 YFSETQ. J gave up 8 bases and V 4 bases, and 14 bases lay outside the gene matches. The CDR3 DNA reads as TGCGCCAGCAGCGCTACCGGGACAGCAAACGTCGAAGCTTTCTTT. Its protein is CASSATGTANVEAFF.

The rearrangement uses TRBV27 and TRBJ2-3, with TRBD1 matching 7 bases. The CDR3 is made up of 14 amino acids. Germline V gene data show CDR1 as MNHEY and CDR2 as SMNVEV (reference sequence). With V trimmed by 6 bases and J by 4 bases, 7 bases remained unmatched. CDR3 region: CASRYRGGADTQYF. The CDR3 DNA reads as TGTGCCAGCAGGTACAGGGGTGGTGCAGATACGCAGTATTTT.

The chain carries TRBV6-6 and TRBJ1-3; D call uncertain. The V end was cut by 5 bases, the J end by 0 bases, with 17 bases between. The CDR3 is 17 residues long. Germline V gene sequence: CDR1 MNHNY, CDR2 SVGAGI (reference sequence). The CDR3 here is CASSPAKRQISGNTIYF. The CDR3 DNA reads TGTGCCAGCAGTCCTGCAAAAAGACAAATCTCTGGAAACACCATATATTTT.

The CDR3: CASSFDQFPGELFF. The CDR3 bases are TGTGCCAGCAGCTTTGATCAGTTCCCCGGGGAGCTGTTTTTT. J is TRBJ2-2 and V is TRBV13; D call uncertain. Per germline, CDR1 PRHDT and CDR2 FYEKMQ (reference sequence). The CDR3 has 14 residues. V was cut by 3 bases and J by 6 bases, with 11 bases left in between.

This clone turned up a few times. The same CDR3 arises from other DNA sequences in this sample as well. The J gene is TRBJ1-6, the V gene TRBV7-9; the D is unclear. V gave up 6 bases and J gave up 6 bases, with 6 bases separating them. CDR3 size: 12 residues. Germline V gene data show CDR1 as SEHNR and CDR2 as FQNEAQ (reference sequence). CDR3 DNA: TGTGCCAGCAGGGAGGGTAATTCACCCCTCCACTTT. This sequence encodes CASREGNSPLHF.

The chain links TRBV3-1 (or the pseudogene TRBV3-2) to TRBJ1-1; 8 positions agree with TRBD1. V shed 2 bases and J 8 bases; nucleotides not matched to a gene: 4. This CDR3 spans 13 amino acids. CDR1 and CDR2 from the germline V gene are LGHDT and YNNKEL (reference sequence). CDR3 amino acids: CASSQLTGGEAFF. CDR3 nucleotides: TGTGCCAGCAGCCAATTAACAGGGGGGGAAGCTTTCTTT.

The J gene is TRBJ2-3, the V gene TRBV13; TRBD2 agrees at 8 bases. The germline CDR1 and CDR2 sequences are PRHDT and FYEKMQ (reference sequence). The V gene end was trimmed by 4 bases and the J gene end by 4 bases; junction bases not matched to a gene: 10. This CDR3 is built from 16 residues. The CDR3 bases are TGTGCCAGCAGCTACGCCATGGGACTAGGAGCAGATACGCAGTATTTT. It specifies CASSYAMGLGADTQYF.

The chain carries TRBV11-2 and TRBJ2-1, with TRBD2 matching over 10 bases. The CDR3 consists of 15 residues. Trimming at V came to 1 base and at J to 8 bases, leaving 5 bases not matched to a gene. Germline assignment: CDR1 SGHAT and CDR2 FQNNGV. CDR3 DNA sequence: TGTGCCAGCAGCTTAGCTACTAGCGGGAAGCATGAGCAGTTCTTC. This translates into CASSLATSGKHEQFF.

The chain couples TRBV5-1 to TRBJ2-4, with 7 bases fitting TRBD1. V shed 4 bases, J shed 6 bases, and the junction held 7 bases outside the gene matches. The CDR3 is made up of 14 amino acids. Germline CDR1 is SGHRS and CDR2 is YFSETQ. CDR3: CASSATGERNIQYF. The CDR3 region has the DNA TGCGCCAGCAGCGCCACAGGGGAACGAAACATTCAGTACTTC.

V and J are TRBV7-3 and TRBJ2-7; tentatively, D is TRBD1 (5 bases). Between the trimmed V and J ends, which lost 0 bases and 2 bases, there was a span of 14 bases. The CDR3 extends over 16 amino acids. Germline loops: CDR1 SGHTA, CDR2 FQGTGA. CDR3 nucleotide sequence: TGTGCCAGCAGCTTAACCGGACACGAATTCGCCTACGAGCAGTACTTC. It yields the protein CASSLTGHEFAYEQYF.

The chain uses TRBV5-4 and TRBJ2-2; D perhaps matches TRBD1 (7 bases). V was pared by 4 bases and J by 11 bases, with 15 bases between. CDR3 size: 13 residues. Germline V gene sequence: CDR1 SGHNT, CDR2 YYREEE (reference sequence). CDR3 in amino acids: CASSRETGKELFF. Here the CDR3 DNA reads TGTGCCAGCAGCCGGGAGACAGGGAAAGAGCTGTTTTTT.